These 26 T cell receptor beta chains originate from one sample sequenced in a study of cytomegalovirus exposure and HLA in healthy donors. PCR involved 60 Vbeta and 13 Jbeta primers. Profiling relied on immunoSEQ multiplex PCR, and the TCRdb table lists in-frame clones only, not all of them. This sample has roughly 200,000 clones, with 65% to 85% found just once. The source material was PBMCs. The receptor set was obtained from a boy aged 2 to 9 in good health and CMV-seronegative.

The CDR3 DNA reads as TGTGCCAGCAGCTTAGTGACACAGGGGTATGCAACTAATGAAAAACTGTTTTTT. It codes for CASSLVTQGYATNEKLFF. The gene calls are TRBV7-2 and TRBJ1-4, with TRBD1 matching 7 bases. CDR3 size: 18 residues. With 1 base clipped from V and 0 bases from J, the junction kept 8 bases outside the gene matches. In germline, CDR1 is SGHTA, CDR2 FQGNSA.

The chain joins TRBV6-5 to TRBJ1-1; D unclear. Deletions cut 4 bases from V and 0 bases from J, with 15 bases between. The CDR3 sequence is 16 residues long. Germline V gives CDR1 MNHEY, CDR2 SVGAGI. CDR3 nucleotides: TGTGCCAGCAGTTTCTACGGAAGGAGAATGAACACTGAAGCTTTCTTT. Translation: CASSFYGRRMNTEAFF.

This clone was observed once. CDR3 amino acids: CASSLNPTAYEQYF. CDR3 nucleotides: TGTGCCAGCAGCTTAAACCCCACGGCCTACGAGCAGTACTTC. The chain joins TRBV13 to TRBJ2-7; D call uncertain. The CDR3 is made up of 14 amino acids. Germline V gives CDR1 PRHDT, CDR2 FYEKMQ (reference sequence). V was pared by 2 bases and J by 2 bases, with 10 bases between.

V and J are TRBV6-5 and TRBJ2-5; 8 bases fit TRBD1. This CDR3 has 13 amino acids. The V and J ends lost 5 bases and 4 bases, in that order; junction bases with no gene match: 3. Germline CDR1 reads MNHEY; CDR2 reads SVGAGI. CDR3 in DNA: TGTGCCAGCAGTAGCAGGGGGCGAGAGACCCAGTACTTC. This codes for CASSSRGRETQYF.

A remark on this clone: The junction differs from germline at one of its ends, possibly a read error. The gene calls are TRBV7-7 and TRBJ2-1; TRBD2 matches at 13 bases. CDR3 size: 17 residues. Per germline, CDR1 SSHAT and CDR2 FNYEAQ (reference sequence). DNA of the CDR3: TGTGCTAGCAGCCCGGGACTAGCGGGGTTTGGGAACAATGAGCAGTTCTTC. Its translation is CASSPGLAGFGNNEQFF.

The chain employs TRBV11-3 and TRBJ2-5, with D tentatively TRBD1 (5 bases). V lost 3 bases and J lost 4, with 12 bases in between. The CDR3 has 14 residues. Germline V gene lookup returns CDR1 SGHNT and CDR2 YENEEA. The chain's CDR3 is CASSFNQGGETQYF. The CDR3 DNA reads TGTGCCAGCAGCTTTAATCAGGGCGGAGAGACCCAGTACTTC.

The chain carries TRBV25-1 and TRBJ2-1, with 12 bases identical to TRBD2. Germline values: CDR1 MGHDK, CDR2 SYGVNS. There are 18 residues in the CDR3. The J segment lost 5 bases and the V segment lost 2 bases, leaving 10 bases of the junction unmatched. The CDR3 bases are TGTGCCAGCAGTGAACCCTCCCGGACTAGCGGGATAAACAATGAGCAGTTCTTC. It encodes CASSEPSRTSGINNEQFF.

The gene calls are TRBV6-1 and TRBJ1-1, with D tentatively TRBD1 (6 bases). Trimming cost V 7 bases and J 1 base, with 10 bases left between them. The CDR3 length is 13 residues. Germline CDR1 and CDR2: MNHNS and SASEGT. CDR3 in DNA: TGTGCCAGCACCTTGGGACAGAACACTGAAGCTTTCTTT. Translation: CASTLGQNTEAFF.

CDR3 sequence: CASRVQGDSPLHF. The DNA of the CDR3 is TGTGCCAGCAGGGTACAGGGGGATTCACCCCTCCACTTT. The chain carries TRBV6-5 and TRBJ1-6; TRBD1 agrees at 8 bases. The germline gives CDR1 MNHEY, CDR2 SVGAGI. The trim removed 6 bases at V and 8 bases at J, leaving 3 bases unmatched. The length of the CDR3 is 13 residues.

The CDR3 here is CAWSAGQGEETQYF. DNA for the CDR3: TGTGCCTGGAGCGCCGGACAGGGAGAAGAGACCCAGTACTTC. The chain is built from TRBV30 and TRBJ2-5, with 8 nucleotides matching TRBD1. Losses at the gene ends were 3 bases for V and 3 bases for J; bases not matched to a gene: 6. CDR1 is GTSNPN, CDR2 SVGIG, per germline (reference sequence). There are 14 residues in the CDR3.

CDR3 DNA sequence: TGTGCCAGTAAGGGTGCGGGTCTGGAGACCCAGTACTTC. Residues: CASKGAGLETQYF. J is TRBJ2-5 and V is TRBV19; a possible D gene is TRBD2 (5 bases). Germline CDR1 LNHDA, CDR2 SQIVND (reference sequence). Trimming removed 7 bases from V and 5 bases from J, with 14 bases in between. This CDR3 contains 13 residues. Together with reference TRBV19 and TRBJ2-5, the CDR3 gives the full variable domain: DGGITQSPKYLFRKEGQNVTLSCEQNLNHDAMYWYRQDPGQGLRLIYYSQIVNDFQKGDIAEGYSVSREKKESFPLTVTSAQKNPTAFYLCASKGAGLETQYFGPGTRLLVL.

The chain links TRBV6-5 to TRBJ2-7, with 9 bases matching TRBD1. Per germline, CDR1 MNHEY and CDR2 SVGAGI. V lost 8 bases and J lost 2; bases outside the gene matches: 4. The CDR3 totals 13 residues. CDR3 loop: CASWGQGPYEQYF. In DNA form, the CDR3 reads TGTGCCAGCTGGGGACAGGGCCCCTACGAGCAGTACTTC.

J is TRBJ2-1 and V is TRBV14; 11 nucleotides line up with TRBD2. The CDR3 extends over 17 amino acids. Germline CDR1 SGHDN, CDR2 FVKESK. After removal of 0 bases from V and 4 bases from J, the junction contained 5 bases not matched to a gene. The DNA for the CDR3 is TGTGCCAGCAGCCAAGATTGGGGACTAGCGGTATACAATGAGCAGTTCTTC. Translating it yields CASSQDWGLAVYNEQFF.

This clone was observed a single time. The V call is TRBV15, the J call TRBJ2-5, with 8 positions matching TRBD2. The V segment lost 0 bases and the J segment 5 bases; nucleotides outside the gene matches: 5. Germline assignment: CDR1 LNHNV and CDR2 YYDKDF (reference sequence). This CDR3 has 15 amino acids. This CDR3 is CATSRDTGGIETQYF. CDR3 nucleotide sequence: TGTGCCACCAGCAGAGATACGGGAGGGATCGAGACCCAGTACTTC.

In its sample, this clone was seen a few times. The chain recombines TRBV13 with TRBJ1-1; TRBD1 matches at 7 bases. This CDR3 comprises 15 residues. The trim removed 5 bases at V and 1 base at J, leaving 7 bases unmatched. The germline CDR1 and CDR2 sequences are PRHDT and FYEKMQ (reference sequence). The CDR3 DNA reads as TGTGCCAGCAGCGATCGGACAGGATCGAACACTGAAGCTTTCTTT. Translation: CASSDRTGSNTEAFF.

The V gene is TRBV13, the J gene TRBJ2-1; TRBD2 matches 8 bases. Trimming cost V 5 bases and J 1 base; bases outside gene matches: 7. The CDR3 sequence is 16 residues long. Germline lookup yields CDR1 PRHDT and CDR2 FYEKMQ (reference sequence). For the CDR3, the DNA is TGTGCCAGCAGCCCACGGGGGGGGAGGTCCTACAATGAGCAGTTCTTC. Its translation is CASSPRGGRSYNEQFF. Drawing the rest from reference TRBV13 and TRBJ2-1, the complete variable domain is AAGVIQSPRHLIKEKRETATLKCYPIPRHDTVYWYQQGPGQDPQFLISFYEKMQSDKGSIPDRFSAQQFSDYHSELNMSSLELGDSALYFCASSPRGGRSYNEQFFGPGTRLTVL.

This chain uses TRBV5-1 with TRBJ1-6, with D maybe TRBD1 (5 bases). The V end lost 4 bases, the J end lost 0 bases, and 14 bases lay between the germline ends. The CDR3 contains 17 residues. The germline gives CDR1 SGHRS, CDR2 YFSETQ. The DNA for the CDR3 is TGCGCCAGCAGCCCTTCGGGGGGTTTCTCCTATAATTCACCCCTCCACTTT. Its translation: CASSPSGGFSYNSPLHF.

The chain combines TRBV6-6 with TRBJ1-2; 7 bases fit TRBD1. The junction had 9 bases not matched to a gene; V was cut back by 2 bases and J by 9 bases. Germline CDR1 MNHNY, CDR2 SVGAGI (reference sequence). The CDR3 contains 14 residues. The chain's CDR3 is CASSYGAGGVSYTF. The DNA for the CDR3 is TGTGCCAGCAGTTACGGGGCAGGGGGAGTTAGCTACACCTTC.

The V gene is TRBV10-3, the J gene TRBJ2-5, with D unresolved. Trimming cost V 6 bases and J 5 bases, with 13 bases left between them. Looked up from germline, CDR1 is ENHRY and CDR2 is SYGVKD. The CDR3 sequence is 13 residues long. CDR3 DNA sequence: TGTGCCATCAGGTCCAACGCGGAGGAGACCCAGTACTTC. Translation: CAIRSNAEETQYF.

The chain couples TRBV7-2 to TRBJ2-1, with a weak D call TRBD2 (6 bases). Germline V gene data show CDR1 as SGHTA and CDR2 as FQGNSA. The germline V and J ends were trimmed by 4 bases and 8 bases, with 15 bases remaining between them. This CDR3 comprises 14 residues. In DNA form, the CDR3 reads TGTGCCAGCAGCTACCTCGGGAGTTGGGATGAGCAGTTCTTC. Its protein is CASSYLGSWDEQFF.

The chain joins TRBV5-4 to TRBJ2-3; TRBD2 agrees at 8 bases. V dropped 3 bases and J dropped 4; count of bases not matched to a gene: 10. There are 16 residues in the CDR3. In germline, CDR1 is SGHNT, CDR2 YYREEE (reference sequence). In DNA form, the CDR3 reads TGTGCCAGCAGCTCGCCCGGGACTAGGTTGTCAGATACGCAGTATTTT. Its translation: CASSSPGTRLSDTQYF.

The chain has TRBV7-2 and TRBJ2-7, with 7 bases identical to TRBD2. Trimming took 2 bases from V and 3 from J; bases not matched to a gene: 1. The CDR3 runs to 13 residues. CDR1 and CDR2 from the germline V gene are SGHTA and FQGNSA. The CDR3 nucleotides are TGTGCCAGCAGCTTAAAGCGGGACTACGAGCAGTACTTC. Protein sequence: CASSLKRDYEQYF.

Details on this clone: The same CDR3 is also encoded by other DNA sequences in this sample. V is TRBV5-1 and J is TRBJ2-2, with TRBD1 identical over 7 bases. J lost 0 bases, V lost 1 base, and 0 bases had no gene match. From germline, CDR1 is SGHRS and CDR2 YFSETQ. The CDR3 extends over 15 amino acids. CDR3 DNA: TGCGCCAGCAGCTTGCAGGGGGCGAACACCGGGGAGCTGTTTTTT. Amino acids: CASSLQGANTGELFF.

The rearrangement uses TRBV19 and TRBJ1-1; weak D call: TRBD1 (5 bases). The germline V gene has CDR1 LNHDA and CDR2 SQIVND (reference sequence). The CDR3 extends over 14 amino acids. Trimming removed 4 bases from V and 1 base from J, with 10 bases in between. The CDR3 DNA reads TGTGCCAGTAGTAAAACAGGAGCGAACACTGAAGCTTTCTTT. Protein: CASSKTGANTEAFF.

This chain links TRBV4-1 with TRBJ2-7; TRBD1 matches 9 bases. Unmatched junction bases numbered 7, after V lost 3 bases and J lost 4 bases. Per the germline V gene, CDR1 is MGHRA and CDR2 is YSYEKL. The CDR3 spans 15 residues. CDR3 residues: CASSQAYRGQYEQYF. The CDR3 nucleotides are TGCGCCAGCAGCCAGGCCTACAGGGGGCAATACGAGCAGTACTTC.

V gene TRBV6-1 combines with J gene TRBJ1-2, with 10 bases fitting TRBD1. Losses at the gene ends were 6 bases for V and 6 bases for J; bases not matched to a gene: 7. Germline values: CDR1 MNHNS, CDR2 SASEGT. The CDR3 length is 14 residues. The CDR3 loop is CASRVTGTGDGYTF. Here the CDR3 DNA reads TGTGCCAGCAGGGTTACCGGGACAGGGGATGGCTACACCTTC.